This record looks at one T cell receptor beta chain sequence and its context. What it recognizes is unknown. This sample stems from a study of long-term antiretroviral therapy in people with HIV. Study-wide results and limits: Adherence to ART, viral resistance and therapy changes lacked any data.

Researchers report immunoSEQ v3.0 was run at survey level. The assay was immunoSEQ multiplex PCR, and TCRdb's table has in-frame clones only and misses some. This table has 30,000 to 50,000 clones, about 86% appearing once. The sequence derives from a woman in her late teens or twenties with HIV. Sequences were derived from unsorted PBMCs, sampled just before starting antiretroviral therapy.

CDR3 in DNA: TGTGCCAGCAGTTTACCTTTCCCCGACAGGGAAGTCACAGATACGCAGTATTTT. Residues: CASSLPFPDREVTDTQYF. V usage is TRBV28 and J usage is TRBJ2-3, with 7 bases matching TRBD1. Germline CDR1 MDHEN, CDR2 SYDVKM. V trimming: 2 bases; J trimming: 2 bases; junction bases outside the gene matches: 13. The CDR3 is 18 amino acids.